The 25 T cell receptor beta chains reported below all come from one sample, sequenced in a study of shared T cell receptors in the human thymus. The method was immunoSEQ multiplex PCR; TCRdb's version includes in-frame clones alone and lacks a portion of them. The repertoire holds hundreds of thousands of clones, about 80% seen once, with approximately 0.013% in the top ten. This sample also appeared in a second study, on human thymus T cells.

Sequenced input: thymocytes. These receptors all stem from a boy under two years old with a congenital heart defect.

The gene calls are TRBV27 and TRBJ1-2; TRBD1 aligns across 7 bases. CDR1 and CDR2 (germline): MNHEY, SMNVEV (reference sequence). The ends lost 5 bases at V and 0 bases at J; junction bases unmatched: 6. There are 15 residues in the CDR3. The CDR3 DNA sequence: TGTGCCAGCAGTACGGGGACAGCCCCTAACTATGGCTACACCTTC. Translating gives CASSTGTAPNYGYTF.

The V gene is TRBV7-2, the J gene TRBJ2-3; 8 nucleotides match TRBD2. The CDR3 totals 15 residues. The germline V gene has CDR1 SGHTA and CDR2 FQGNSA. Trimming at V came to 4 bases and at J to 5 bases, leaving 8 bases not matched to a gene. The CDR3 DNA follows: TGTGCCAGCAGCTCAATAGCGGGATGGGGAGATACGCAGTATTTT. Its protein is CASSSIAGWGDTQYF.

This chain joins TRBV5-8 and TRBJ2-1; D call uncertain. V shed 2 bases and J shed 3 bases, with 12 bases lying between them. The CDR3 contains 15 residues. Per germline, CDR1 SGHTS and CDR2 YDEGEE. CDR3 amino acids: CASSFLVIGYNEQFF. The CDR3 nucleotides read TGTGCCAGCAGCTTTCTAGTAATTGGCTACAATGAGCAGTTCTTC.

V is TRBV21-1 and J is TRBJ2-7; TRBD2, the D gene given by the table, was not confirmed from the DNA. TRBV21-1 constitutes a pseudogene. The CDR3 is 17 residues long. CDR3 amino acids: CASSKAPEVPSSYEQYF. The CDR3 DNA is TGTGCCAGCAGCAAAGCCCCGGAGGTTCCCAGCTCCTACGAGCAGTACTTC.

This clone was seen a single time. The chain combines TRBV12-5 with TRBJ2-7, with 14 bases aligning to TRBD2. Per germline, CDR1 LGHNT and CDR2 FRNRAP. V lost 3 bases, J lost 7 bases, and 5 bases stayed unmatched. The CDR3 runs 15 residues. The CDR3 loop reads CASGLGLAGGEEQYF. CDR3 sequence (DNA): TGTGCTAGTGGTTTAGGACTAGCGGGAGGAGAGGAGCAGTACTTC.

For this clone: This specimen includes other DNA sequences encoding the same CDR3. The CDR3 bases are TGCAGCGTTGCGGGTGAGACCCAGTACTTC. Its protein is CSVAGETQYF. V usage is TRBV29-1 and J usage is TRBJ2-5, with D hard to call. V was pared by 4 bases and J by 5 bases, with 5 bases between. The length of the CDR3 is 10 residues. In germline, CDR1 is SQVTM, CDR2 ANQGSEA.

This clone was picked up a small number of times. V and J are TRBV5-1 and TRBJ1-1; no clear D gene. The CDR3 spans 15 residues. Germline V gives CDR1 SGHRS, CDR2 YFSETQ. The V and J ends lost 2 bases and 7 bases respectively, with 18 bases between them. Here the CDR3 reads CASSFLGAVEGEAFF. Written as DNA, the CDR3 is TGCGCCAGCAGCTTCCTCGGCGCGGTGGAAGGTGAAGCTTTCTTT.

The chain carries TRBV2 and TRBJ2-5; possible D gene TRBD2, 5 bases. The ends were cut back, 4 bases at V and 5 bases at J, with 5 bases in the middle. In germline, CDR1 is SNHLY, CDR2 FYNNEI. This CDR3 has 11 amino acids. The CDR3 loop is CASSGGETQYF. Written as DNA, the CDR3 is TGTGCCAGCAGTGGCGGGGAGACCCAGTACTTC.

The chain carries TRBV27 and TRBJ2-4; 8 bases are a match to TRBD2. V was clipped by 5 bases and J by 8 bases; unmatched bases: 17. CDR3 length: 17 amino acids. Germline lookup yields CDR1 MNHEY and CDR2 SMNVEV (reference sequence). CDR3 nucleotide sequence: TGTGCCAGCAGTCTGGCCCCCAAAAGCGGGAGTGTGGACATTCAGTACTTC. Translating it yields CASSLAPKSGSVDIQYF.

Here the CDR3 DNA reads TGTGCCAGCGGGACTAGCGGGACCCATGAGCAGTTCTTC. It encodes CASGTSGTHEQFF. This sequence joins TRBV27 and TRBJ2-1; 13 nucleotides line up with TRBD2. V gave up 8 bases and J gave up 8 bases; unmatched junction bases: 3. This CDR3 comprises 13 residues. CDR1 MNHEY and CDR2 SMNVEV come from the germline V gene (reference sequence).

This chain links TRBV19 with TRBJ2-7, with 11 bases matching TRBD1. CDR1 is LNHDA and CDR2 is SQIVND in the germline V gene (reference sequence). With V trimmed by 6 bases and J by 2 bases, 12 bases remained unmatched. There are 17 residues in the CDR3. The CDR3 protein is CASSRGRTGGPPYEQYF. The CDR3 DNA follows: TGTGCCAGTAGCAGAGGGAGGACAGGGGGCCCCCCCTACGAGCAGTACTTC.

This clone showed up just a few times. This CDR3 is also generated by other DNA sequences in the sample. The chain uses TRBV4-3 and TRBJ2-7; 7 bases fit TRBD2. V shed 0 bases, J shed 1 base, and the junction held 3 bases outside the gene matches. This CDR3 is 15 amino acids long. Looked up from germline, CDR1 is LGHNA and CDR2 is YSLEER. The CDR3 here is CASSQEGRGSYEQYF. CDR3 bases: TGCGCCAGCAGCCAAGAAGGGAGGGGATCCTACGAGCAGTACTTC.

The chain employs TRBV5-4 and TRBJ1-1; TRBD1 matches 7 bases. J gave up 0 bases and V 5 bases, and 7 bases lay outside the gene matches. This CDR3 is 15 amino acids long. Germline V gives CDR1 SGHNT, CDR2 YYREEE (reference sequence). CDR3 region: CASSPTGDLNTEAFF. The CDR3 coding sequence is TGTGCCAGCAGTCCTACAGGGGACCTGAACACTGAAGCTTTCTTT.

This chain joins TRBV4-3 and TRBJ1-1; tentative D call: TRBD1 (6 bases). V lost 1 base and J lost 8, with 17 bases in between. The germline V gene encodes CDR1 LGHNA and CDR2 YSLEER. The CDR3 consists of 15 residues. This chain's CDR3 is CASSQGGITGIEAFF. The CDR3 coding sequence is TGCGCCAGCAGCCAAGGGGGGATAACAGGGATCGAAGCTTTCTTT.

The chain employs TRBV5-1 and TRBJ1-1; a possible D gene is TRBD1 (6 bases). The CDR3 is 13 amino acids. The V gene's germline CDR1 is SGHRS and CDR2 YFSETQ. V was pared by 2 bases and J by 4 bases, with 9 bases between. As DNA, the CDR3 is TGCGCCAGCAGCTTTGGGGGCCCCACTGAAGCTTTCTTT. It specifies CASSFGGPTEAFF.

This clone was detected only a few times. This chain joins TRBV30 and TRBJ1-2; 7 nucleotides agree with TRBD1. CDR1 is GTSNPN, CDR2 SVGIG, per germline (reference sequence). There are 16 residues in the CDR3. J lost 7 bases, V lost 0 bases, and 14 bases had no gene match. As DNA, the CDR3 is TGTGCCTGGAGTGTACTTCCCCAGACAGGGCTGGGTGGCTACACCTTC. Translating it yields CAWSVLPQTGLGGYTF. Variable domain in full (rest from reference TRBV30 and TRBJ1-2): SQTIHQWPATLVQPVGSPLSLECTVEGTSNPNLYWYRQAAGRGLQLLFYSVGIGQISSEVPQNLSASRPQDRQFILSSKKLLLSDSGFYLCAWSVLPQTGLGGYTFGSGTRLTVV.

This chain uses TRBV27 with TRBJ1-5; no clear D. This CDR3 is built from 17 residues. The V and J ends lost 6 bases and 0 bases respectively, with 18 bases between them. CDR1 and CDR2 from the germline V gene are MNHEY and SMNVEV (reference sequence). CDR3 region: CASRGKHPGYSNQPQHF. In DNA, the CDR3 is TGTGCCAGCAGAGGCAAGCACCCGGGTTATAGCAATCAGCCCCAGCATTTT.

This chain uses TRBV5-1 with TRBJ2-2; 11 nucleotides match TRBD2. V was pared by 4 bases and J by 4 bases, with 6 bases of the junction left unmatched. The CDR3 extends over 16 amino acids. Germline V CDR1 and CDR2: SGHRS, YFSETQ. CDR3 region: CASSAGLAGGTGELFF. In DNA form, the CDR3 reads TGCGCCAGCAGCGCCGGACTAGCGGGCGGCACCGGGGAGCTGTTTTTT.

The rearrangement uses TRBV28 and TRBJ1-5; D may be TRBD1 (5 bases). Trimming pared 5 bases from V and 0 bases from J, leaving 17 bases between. In germline, CDR1 is MDHEN, CDR2 SYDVKM. This CDR3 is built from 17 residues. The CDR3 region is CASSPTSRGDSNQPQHF. CDR3 in DNA: TGTGCCAGCAGTCCTACTTCCCGGGGGGATAGCAATCAGCCCCAGCATTTT.

CDR3 sequence reads: CASSPHGLNYEQYF. CDR3 sequence (DNA): TGTGCCAGCTCACCACACGGACTGAACTACGAGCAGTACTTC. The chain combines TRBV18 with TRBJ2-7; a possible D gene is TRBD2 (5 bases). This CDR3 spans 14 amino acids. The germline V gene encodes CDR1 KGHSH and CDR2 LQKENI. V dropped 1 base and J dropped 3 bases, with 10 bases sitting between them.

V usage is TRBV23-1 and J usage is TRBJ1-1; no clear D gene. TRBV23-1 counts as an open reading frame of uncertain function. The length of the CDR3 is 14 residues. The V gene lost 7 bases and the J gene lost 5 bases, with 17 bases spanning the gap. The CDR3 spells CASTPSLGGTEAFF. Written as DNA, the CDR3 is TGCGCCAGCACCCCATCTCTCGGAGGGACTGAAGCTTTCTTT.

The V and J genes are TRBV2 and TRBJ2-1, with 7 bases matching TRBD1. This CDR3 is built from 19 residues. Germline V gene lookup returns CDR1 SNHLY and CDR2 FYNNEI. J gave up 0 bases and V 4 bases, and 15 bases lay outside the gene matches. The CDR3 DNA reads as TGTGCCAGCAGTGGACCCCGGGACAGTTCCCAATCCTCCTACAATGAGCAGTTCTTC. As protein: CASSGPRDSSQSSYNEQFF.

The rearrangement links TRBV10-3 to TRBJ2-7; TRBD1 agrees at 7 bases. J gave up 0 bases and V 0 bases, and 2 bases lay outside the gene matches. The CDR3 loop spans 15 amino acids. Looked up from germline, CDR1 is ENHRY and CDR2 is SYGVKD. CDR3 DNA sequence: TGTGCCATCAGTGAGTCCCCAGGGGGCTCCTACGAGCAGTACTTC. Translation: CAISESPGGSYEQYF.

The rearrangement links TRBV7-8 to TRBJ2-5; 7 positions match TRBD1. The V and J ends lost 6 bases and 4 bases, in that order; junction bases with no gene match: 14. The germline V gene encodes CDR1 SGHVS and CDR2 FQNEAQ. The CDR3 sequence is 16 residues long. The CDR3 region is CASSRGSHRDRETQYF. The CDR3 region has the DNA TGTGCCAGCAGTAGGGGTTCACACCGGGACAGAGAGACCCAGTACTTC.

This sequence joins TRBV6-1 and TRBJ1-5, with D unclear. The germline CDR1 and CDR2 sequences are MNHNS and SASEGT. The CDR3 extends over 13 amino acids. Trimming took 7 bases from V and 4 from J, leaving 11 bases between them. The CDR3 coding sequence is TGTGCCAGCATTTCGTTAATTAATCAGCCCCAGCATTTT. Translation: CASISLINQPQHF.